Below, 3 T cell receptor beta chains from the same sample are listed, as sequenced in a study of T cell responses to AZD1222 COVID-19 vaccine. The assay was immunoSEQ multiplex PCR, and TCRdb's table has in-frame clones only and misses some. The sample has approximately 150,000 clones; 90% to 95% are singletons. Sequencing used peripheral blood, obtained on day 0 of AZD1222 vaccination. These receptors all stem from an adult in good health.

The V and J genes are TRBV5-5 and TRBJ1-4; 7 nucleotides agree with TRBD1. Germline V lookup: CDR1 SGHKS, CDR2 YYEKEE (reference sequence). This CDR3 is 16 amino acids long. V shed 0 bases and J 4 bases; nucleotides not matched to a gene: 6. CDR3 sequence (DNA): TGTGCCAGCAGCTTGGTAGGAGGGGGCTTTAATGAAAAACTGTTTTTT. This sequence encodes CASSLVGGGFNEKLFF.

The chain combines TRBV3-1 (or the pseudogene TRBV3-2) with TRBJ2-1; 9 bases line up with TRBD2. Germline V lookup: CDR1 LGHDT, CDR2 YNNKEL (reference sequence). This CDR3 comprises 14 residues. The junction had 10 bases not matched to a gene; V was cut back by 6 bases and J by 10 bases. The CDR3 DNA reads TGTGCCAGCAGTCCAACACTAGCGGGCTGGGAGCAGTTCTTC. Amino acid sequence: CASSPTLAGWEQFF.

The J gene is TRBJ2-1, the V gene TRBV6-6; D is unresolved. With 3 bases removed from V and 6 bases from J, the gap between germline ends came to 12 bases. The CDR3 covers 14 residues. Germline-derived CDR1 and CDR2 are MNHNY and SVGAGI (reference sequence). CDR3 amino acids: CASSYYPVGNEQFF. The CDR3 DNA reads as TGTGCCAGCAGTTATTACCCAGTTGGCAATGAGCAGTTCTTC.